Below are 29 T cell receptor beta chains sequenced from a single sample in a study of blood T cell repertoires in COVID-19. The protocol was immunoSEQ multiplex PCR, while the TCRdb copy is restricted to in-frame clones and leaves out a portion. Among fewer than 100,000 clones listed, roughly 80% were seen once. Sample: peripheral blood. The receptors were gathered from a woman aged 70-85 years with acute or convalescent COVID-19.

This chain links TRBV7-8 with TRBJ2-3, with 9 bases lining up with TRBD2. Germline values: CDR1 SGHVS, CDR2 FQNEAQ. The CDR3 totals 17 residues. The V gene end was trimmed by 0 bases and the J gene end by 2 bases; junction bases not matched to a gene: 6. The CDR3 protein is CASSLAVAGAYTDTQYF. DNA for the CDR3: TGTGCCAGCAGCTTAGCAGTAGCGGGGGCCTACACAGATACGCAGTATTTT.

This chain uses TRBV5-1 with TRBJ2-1, with 7 bases lining up with TRBD1. Germline V gene sequence: CDR1 SGHRS, CDR2 YFSETQ. The length of the CDR3 is 16 residues. Germline trimming cut 4 bases from V and 5 bases from J; bases unmatched to any gene: 12. CDR3 sequence (DNA): TGCGCCAGCAGCAGAGGGGGAAGGGGGCTCAACAATGAGCAGTTCTTC. Translating gives CASSRGGRGLNNEQFF. Together with reference TRBV5-1 and TRBJ2-1, the CDR3 gives the full variable domain: KAGVTQTPRYLIKTRGQQVTLSCSPISGHRSVSWYQQTPGQGLQFLFEYFSETQRNKGNFPGRFSGRQFSNSRSEMNVSTLELGDSALYLCASSRGGRGLNNEQFFGPGTRLTVL.

V is TRBV7-3 and J is TRBJ1-1; D is possibly TRBD1 (5 bases). Germline V gene lookup returns CDR1 SGHTA and CDR2 FQGTGA. V lost 4 bases and J 5 bases, leaving 11 bases between the germline ends. This CDR3 spans 13 amino acids. The CDR3: CASSSGKTTEAFF. In DNA form, the CDR3 reads TGTGCCAGCAGCTCAGGGAAAACGACTGAAGCTTTCTTT.

The rearrangement uses TRBV3-1 (or the pseudogene TRBV3-2) and TRBJ1-2; no definite D call. The germline V gene has CDR1 LGHDT and CDR2 YNNKEL (reference sequence). V shed 0 bases and J shed 1 base, with 9 bases lying between them. The CDR3 runs to 15 residues. The CDR3 protein is CASSQDSALNYGYTF. CDR3 nucleotide sequence: TGTGCCAGCAGCCAAGATAGTGCACTTAACTATGGCTACACCTTC.

V is TRBV28 and J is TRBJ1-3; D not certain. Germline lookup yields CDR1 MDHEN and CDR2 SYDVKM. Trimming cost V 5 bases and J 0 bases, with 14 bases left between them. The CDR3 consists of 16 residues. The CDR3 DNA follows: TGTGCCAGCAGTCCCCTAGCCATCTACTCTGGAAACACCATATATTTT. Translating it yields CASSPLAIYSGNTIYF.

The chain uses TRBV6-1 and TRBJ2-7; 11 bases agree with TRBD1. Germline V gives CDR1 MNHNS, CDR2 SASEGT. The J segment lost 3 bases and the V segment lost 0 bases, leaving 1 base of the junction unmatched. The CDR3 totals 15 residues. The CDR3 DNA reads TGTGCCAGCAGTGAAGCAGGGACAGGGGGCTACGAGCAGTACTTC. Amino acid sequence: CASSEAGTGGYEQYF.

This chain connects TRBV7-7 to TRBJ2-7; tentatively, D is TRBD1 (6 bases). Trimming pared 6 bases from V and 6 bases from J, leaving 12 bases between. Germline CDR1 reads SSHAT; CDR2 reads FNYEAQ (reference sequence). This CDR3 contains 12 residues. DNA for the CDR3: TGTGCCAGCAGTGCAGGGGAACGCGAGCAGTACTTC. Translated: CASSAGEREQYF.

V usage is TRBV9 and J usage is TRBJ2-3, with 8 bases aligning to TRBD2. In germline, CDR1 is SGDLS, CDR2 YYNGEE. V lost 0 bases to trimming and J lost 4 bases; unmatched junction nucleotides: 7. The CDR3 length is 16 residues. The CDR3 DNA follows: TGTGCCAGCAGCGTAGGTGTAGCGGGGAGGGCAGATACGCAGTATTTT. Translating gives CASSVGVAGRADTQYF.

The chain uses TRBV9 and TRBJ1-1, with TRBD1 identical over 9 bases. This CDR3 is 13 amino acids long. Trimming removed 7 bases from V and 0 bases from J; junction bases left unmatched: 1. In germline, CDR1 is SGDLS, CDR2 YYNGEE. The CDR3 loop reads CASGQGLNTEAFF. CDR3 nucleotides: TGTGCCAGCGGACAGGGGCTGAACACTGAAGCTTTCTTT.

CDR3 nucleotides: TGTGCCACCCTTCAAGCGGGATTCACAGATACGCAGTATTTT. Translation: CATLQAGFTDTQYF. The chain recombines TRBV6-5 with TRBJ2-3; 7 bases agree with TRBD2. CDR1 is MNHEY, CDR2 SVGAGI, per germline. This CDR3 is 14 amino acids long. V trimming: 10 bases; J trimming: 2 bases; junction bases outside the gene matches: 9.

The J gene is TRBJ2-1, the V gene TRBV14, with 11 positions matching TRBD2. Germline CDR1 SGHDN, CDR2 FVKESK. V was pared by 5 bases and J by 9 bases, with 3 bases of the junction left unmatched. This CDR3 has 13 residues. CDR3 sequence (DNA): TGTGCCAGCAGCTGGACTAGCGGGCTTGAGCAGTTCTTC. Its translation: CASSWTSGLEQFF.

The V and J genes are TRBV6-5 and TRBJ1-5; D perhaps matches TRBD1 (6 bases). The CDR3 is 14 residues long. Looked up from germline, CDR1 is MNHEY and CDR2 is SVGAGI. The V end was cut by 5 bases, the J end by 4 bases, with 12 bases between. This CDR3 reads CASSPGQFNQPQHF. CDR3 in DNA: TGTGCCAGCAGTCCCGGACAGTTTAATCAGCCCCAGCATTTT.

The chain links TRBV7-2 to TRBJ2-7, with a weak D call TRBD1 (5 bases). This CDR3 has 13 amino acids. Trimming removed 0 bases at V and 2 bases at J, with 5 bases between. Germline V lookup: CDR1 SGHTA, CDR2 FQGNSA. The CDR3 here is CASSLAGPYEQYF. In DNA, the CDR3 is TGTGCCAGCAGCTTAGCGGGGCCCTACGAGCAGTACTTC.

This chain connects TRBV19 to TRBJ1-1; D remains ambiguous. The CDR3 has 16 amino acids. Germline CDR1 and CDR2: LNHDA and SQIVND (reference sequence). V was trimmed by 3 bases and J by 0 bases, leaving 14 bases between them. The CDR3 sequence is CASSIPTGSLNTEAFF. For the CDR3, the DNA is TGTGCCAGTAGTATTCCGACGGGGAGCCTGAACACTGAAGCTTTCTTT.

J is TRBJ1-2 and V is TRBV5-6; D is uncertain. This CDR3 is built from 13 residues. Looked up from germline, CDR1 is SGHDT and CDR2 is YYEEEE. Trimming pared 0 bases from V and 4 bases from J, leaving 7 bases between. CDR3 nucleotide sequence: TGTGCCAGCAGCTTGGACAGTGCCTATGGCTACACCTTC. This codes for CASSLDSAYGYTF.

This chain uses TRBV6-6 with TRBJ2-7; 7 bases are shared with TRBD2. V shed 2 bases, J shed 4 bases, and the junction held 5 bases outside the gene matches. The CDR3 runs 14 residues. Germline V gene data show CDR1 as MNHNY and CDR2 as SVGAGI (reference sequence). In nucleotides, the CDR3 is TGTGCCAGCAGTTACGGTTTGCGGGAGTACGAGCAGTACTTC. It encodes CASSYGLREYEQYF.

The chain joins TRBV6-6 to TRBJ2-2; 7 bases map to TRBD1. The CDR3 length is 14 residues. The germline gives CDR1 MNHNY, CDR2 SVGAGI (reference sequence). V dropped 6 bases and J dropped 3; count of bases not matched to a gene: 4. The CDR3 nucleotides are TGTGCCAGCAGCCTTGACAGGGACACCGGGGAGCTGTTTTTT. The encoded protein is CASSLDRDTGELFF.

The V gene is TRBV9, the J gene TRBJ2-2; possible D gene TRBD2, 5 bases. The CDR3 has 15 residues. Trimming took off 1 base at V and 3 bases at J, with 10 bases between the two ends. Germline CDR1 reads SGDLS; CDR2 reads YYNGEE. The CDR3 sequence is CASSVRADYTGELFF. As DNA, the CDR3 is TGTGCCAGCAGCGTAAGAGCGGACTACACCGGGGAGCTGTTTTTT.

The chain carries TRBV19 and TRBJ2-7, with 13 bases lining up with TRBD2. CDR3 length: 15 residues. CDR1 LNHDA and CDR2 SQIVND come from the germline V gene (reference sequence). The V segment lost 5 bases and the J segment 7 bases; nucleotides outside the gene matches: 8. This chain's CDR3 is CASSLRLAGGGEQYF. CDR3 sequence (DNA): TGTGCCAGTAGTTTAAGACTAGCGGGAGGAGGAGAGCAGTACTTC.

This clone came up once. This chain connects TRBV29-1 to TRBJ2-7; 8 bases agree with TRBD1. The J segment lost 2 bases and the V segment lost 4 bases, leaving 7 bases of the junction unmatched. The V gene's germline CDR1 is SQVTM and CDR2 ANQGSEA. The CDR3 length is 14 residues. CDR3 bases: TGCAGCGTTGCCTGGACAGGGTTCACCTACGAGCAGTACTTC. It yields the protein CSVAWTGFTYEQYF.

This clone has a count of ten or more. This chain connects TRBV6-2 or TRBV6-3 to TRBJ1-1, with D unclear. Germline V gene sequence: CDR1 MNHEY, CDR2 SVGEGT. Trimming shortened V by 2 bases and J by 1 base, and 5 bases separated the two germline ends. This CDR3 is built from 13 residues. CDR3 coding DNA: TGTGCCAGCAGTTACCAGGAGAACACTGAAGCTTTCTTT. This sequence encodes CASSYQENTEAFF.

This rearrangement joins TRBV5-4 to TRBJ2-1, with a tentative D call TRBD2 (6 bases). Germline lookup yields CDR1 SGHNT and CDR2 YYREEE (reference sequence). The CDR3 runs to 15 residues. The germline V and J ends were trimmed by 0 bases and 4 bases, with 11 bases remaining between them. Here the CDR3 DNA reads TGTGCCAGCAGCTTGGTTGGCGGGGTATACAATGAGCAGTTCTTC. Protein: CASSLVGGVYNEQFF.

The V and J genes are TRBV27 and TRBJ1-2; no reliable D call. The CDR3 is 12 residues long. Looked up from germline, CDR1 is MNHEY and CDR2 is SMNVEV (reference sequence). Deletions cut 9 bases from V and 7 bases from J, with 15 bases between. Here the CDR3 DNA reads TGTGCCAGTGGGAATCTGGACTTTGGCTACACCTTC. This encodes CASGNLDFGYTF.

The chain couples TRBV7-2 to TRBJ2-5; weak D call: TRBD1 (7 bases). V lost 4 bases and J 4 bases, leaving 16 bases between the germline ends. This CDR3 region has 15 residues. CDR1 SGHTA and CDR2 FQGNSA come from the germline V gene. For the CDR3, the DNA is TGTGCCAGCAGCTCGCGGGACAGCCGGGGAGAGACCCAGTACTTC. It specifies CASSSRDSRGETQYF.

CDR3 in DNA: TGTGCCAGCAGCCTCCATAACAGGGGGCCGGACGAGCAGTACTTC. Translating it yields CASSLHNRGPDEQYF. This rearrangement joins TRBV21-1 to TRBJ2-7; the table's TRBD1 call for D was not verified on the DNA. TRBV21-1 is given as a pseudogene. The CDR3 extends over 15 amino acids.

This chain connects TRBV30 to TRBJ1-6, with D unclear. V was shortened by 4 bases and J by 7 bases, with 17 bases between the two germline ends. CDR3 length: 15 amino acids. The germline CDR1 and CDR2 sequences are GTSNPN and SVGIG (reference sequence). CDR3 nucleotide sequence: TGTGCCTGGATTCCCGCCGGTGGGCCAAATTCACCCCTCCACTTT. This encodes CAWIPAGGPNSPLHF.

The chain recombines TRBV7-2 with TRBJ2-7, with D uncertain. The germline V and J ends were trimmed by 0 bases and 2 bases, with 11 bases remaining between them. The CDR3 spans 15 residues. Germline CDR1 and CDR2: SGHTA and FQGNSA. CDR3 residues: CASSLAGPQPYEQYF. The CDR3, as DNA: TGTGCCAGCAGCTTAGCGGGCCCACAGCCCTACGAGCAGTACTTC.

The V call is TRBV6-2 or TRBV6-3, the J call TRBJ2-3; 12 bases fit TRBD2. The CDR3 has 19 residues. V lost 2 bases, J lost 1 base, and 10 bases stayed unmatched. From germline, CDR1 is MNHEY and CDR2 SVGEGT. The CDR3 reads CASSYPGTSGPSGTDTQYF. Written as DNA, the CDR3 is TGTGCCAGCAGTTACCCGGGGACTAGCGGGCCCTCTGGCACAGATACGCAGTATTTT.

The J gene is TRBJ2-7, the V gene TRBV10-3, with TRBD1 identical over 8 bases. The CDR3 runs to 16 residues. Per germline, CDR1 ENHRY and CDR2 SYGVKD. After removal of 6 bases from V and 4 bases from J, the junction contained 14 bases not matched to a gene. Here the CDR3 DNA reads TGTGCCATCAGGCCGGGACAGGTCTCCCATGGGTACGAGCAGTACTTC. This translates into CAIRPGQVSHGYEQYF.